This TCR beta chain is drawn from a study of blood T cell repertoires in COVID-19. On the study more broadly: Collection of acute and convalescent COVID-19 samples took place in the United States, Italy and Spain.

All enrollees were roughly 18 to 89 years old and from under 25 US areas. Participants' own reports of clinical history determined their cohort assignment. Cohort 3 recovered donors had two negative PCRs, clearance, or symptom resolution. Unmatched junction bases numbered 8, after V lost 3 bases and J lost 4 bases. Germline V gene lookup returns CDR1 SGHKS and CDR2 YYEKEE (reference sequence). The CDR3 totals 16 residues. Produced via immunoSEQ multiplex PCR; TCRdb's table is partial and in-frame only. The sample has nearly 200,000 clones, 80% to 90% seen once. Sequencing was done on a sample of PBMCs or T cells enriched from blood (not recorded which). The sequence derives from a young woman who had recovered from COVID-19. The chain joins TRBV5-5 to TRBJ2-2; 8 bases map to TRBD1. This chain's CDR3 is CASSSTGTGRTGELFF. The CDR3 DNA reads TGTGCCAGCAGCTCGACCGGGACAGGCCGCACCGGGGAGCTGTTTTTT.